The rows below give T cell receptor beta chains drawn from one sample of a study of OX40 agonist ivuxolimab in advanced cancers. Using immunoSEQ multiplex PCR, the repertoire was profiled, and TCRdb retains in-frame clones only, with some absent. This sample has 77,000 or so clones, with 75% to 90% found just once. Specimen: CD4+ or CD8+ T cells sorted from blood, collected in a trial of the OX40 agonist ivuxolimab. Receptor source: an adult with an advanced solid tumor such as melanoma, head and neck, liver or kidney cancer. Each CDR3 is given without its conserved first and last residue. D genes are given only for firm matches.

TRBJ1-5 | NA | TRBV4-1 | 15 | ASSQEDVRAGNQPQH
TRBJ1-1 | TRBD1 | TRBV18 | 14 | ASSTPPTGGHTEAF
TRBJ1-1 | NA | TRBV13 | 10 | ASSATPKPAF
TRBJ2-3 | NA | TRBV4-3 | 13 | ASSQDLGAGDTQY
TRBJ2-1 | NA | TRBV5-1 | 13 | ASSLMGVSYNEQF
TRBJ1-1 | NA | TRBV7-3 | 11 | ASSRGPNTEAF
TRBJ2-7 | NA | TRBV18 | 10 | ASSPRQNEQY
TRBJ1-4 | TRBD1 | TRBV19 | 11 | ASRDRGNEKLF
TRBJ1-2 | NA | TRBV18 | 15 | ASSPRQAFNENYGYT
TRBJ1-2 | NA | TRBV19 | 11 | ASSSTQNYGYT
TRBJ2-3 | NA | TRBV6-5 | 11 | ASSYDYTDTQY
TRBJ2-2 | NA | TRBV6-5 | 10 | ASAPTTGELF
TRBJ2-7 | TRBD1 | TRBV18 | 13 | ASSPPTGGHYEQY
TRBJ2-3 | NA | TRBV6-1 | 12 | ASRELLLGDTQY
TRBJ1-4 | TRBD1 | TRBV18 | 11 | ASSPRDSEKLF
TRBJ2-3 | NA | TRBV7-6 | 12 | ASSLATHTDTQY
TRBJ1-5 | NA | TRBV27 | 14 | ASSLIGGSGNQPQH
TRBJ1-1 | TRBD1 | TRBV6-4 | 11 | ASSGTGYTEAF
TRBJ1-4 | NA | TRBV20-1 | 9 | SAARGEKLF
TRBJ2-1 | NA | TRBV11-3 | 10 | ASSLADNEQF
TRBJ2-7 | NA | TRBV9 | 12 | ASSVGLGDSEQY
TRBJ1-2 | NA | TRBV11-2 | 14 | ASSLGGVTATYGYT
TRBJ1-3 | NA | TRBV6-5 | 12 | ASSYQVLGNTIY
TRBJ2-6 | NA | TRBV7-2 | 13 | ASTPYSSGANVLT
TRBJ2-7 | TRBD2 | TRBV28 | 13 | ASSSPSGSSYEQY
TRBJ2-5 | TRBD1 | TRBV27 | 14 | ASSLLGTGGPKTQY
TRBJ2-1 | TRBD2 | TRBV18 | 13 | ASSSDPGGYNEQF
TRBJ1-6 | NA | TRBV7-2 | 10 | ASSHPDSPLH
TRBJ2-1 | TRBD2 | TRBV9 | 13 | ASSARLAPGNEQF
TRBJ2-3 | NA | TRBV5-1 | 13 | ASSSKLAVQDTQY
TRBJ2-7 | NA | TRBV5-4 | 12 | ASSRGAAAYEQY
TRBJ1-4 | NA | TRBV5-6 | 10 | ASSFWDEKLF
TRBJ2-3 | TRBD2 | TRBV27 | 13 | ASSSAGEGTDTQY
TRBJ2-1 | TRBD2 | TRBV18 | 15 | ASSPGLAGAGGNEQF
TRBJ2-1 | NA | TRBV4-1 | 13 | ASSQESLRGNEQF
TRBJ1-4 | NA | TRBV5-1 | 11 | ASSPGPNEKLF
TRBJ2-5 | NA | TRBV18 | 13 | ASSPLTGAGETQY
TRBJ2-1 | NA | TRBV4-1 | 14 | ASSQVDIISYNEQF
TRBJ2-1 | TRBD1 | TRBV4-2 | 13 | ASSQEGDRGNEQF
TRBJ2-3 | NA | TRBV19 | 10 | ASSFVLATQY
TRBJ2-3 | NA | TRBV7-3 | 12 | ASSLLDRTDTQY
TRBJ2-3 | NA | TRBV4-1 | 10 | ASSQERDTQY
TRBJ1-5 | NA | TRBV7-2 | 14 | ASIPTHGYSNQPQH
TRBJ2-2 | NA | TRBV5-1 | 13 | ASTLSLQPTGELF